The clone carrying this T cell receptor (beta chain) was picked up many times. Its antigen is as yet unknown. TCR beta cDNA was made from 450 to 600 ng total RNA with a constant-region primer. Employing slightly modified ARM-PCR, three nested multiplex PCR rounds were run, and these gave rise to the TCR beta libraries. Running around 9 cycles apiece, the first two PCR rounds relied on TRBV1-TRBV30 forward primers together with a C-beta reverse primer. MiXCR, applied by TCRdb to the multiplex PCR reads, yields one record per CDR3 protein. The table shows roughly 120,000 distinct CDR3 sequences, with roughly 70% occurring only once. V trimming: 0 bases; J trimming: 4 bases; junction bases outside the gene matches: 5. The germline V gene has CDR1 MGHRA and CDR2 YSYEKL. The CDR3 is 15 amino acids. This record belongs to a study of tumor-infiltrating lymphocytes in primary liver carcinoma. Findings of the study overall: The difference in top-250-clone fraction between tumors and blood was significant, favoring tumors (p = 0.039).

Co-extracting RNA and DNA was done with 20-30 mg of unsorted bulk tissue as input. The chain employs TRBV4-1 and TRBJ2-7, with 8 bases that match TRBD1. This TCR came from a woman in her fifties or sixties with primary liver carcinoma and hepatitis B virus infection. Specimen: tumor-adjacent normal liver tissue. This CDR3 reads CASSQDRGQTYEQYF. CDR3 nucleotide sequence: TGCGCCAGCAGCCAAGACAGGGGGCAGACGTACGAGCAGTACTTC.